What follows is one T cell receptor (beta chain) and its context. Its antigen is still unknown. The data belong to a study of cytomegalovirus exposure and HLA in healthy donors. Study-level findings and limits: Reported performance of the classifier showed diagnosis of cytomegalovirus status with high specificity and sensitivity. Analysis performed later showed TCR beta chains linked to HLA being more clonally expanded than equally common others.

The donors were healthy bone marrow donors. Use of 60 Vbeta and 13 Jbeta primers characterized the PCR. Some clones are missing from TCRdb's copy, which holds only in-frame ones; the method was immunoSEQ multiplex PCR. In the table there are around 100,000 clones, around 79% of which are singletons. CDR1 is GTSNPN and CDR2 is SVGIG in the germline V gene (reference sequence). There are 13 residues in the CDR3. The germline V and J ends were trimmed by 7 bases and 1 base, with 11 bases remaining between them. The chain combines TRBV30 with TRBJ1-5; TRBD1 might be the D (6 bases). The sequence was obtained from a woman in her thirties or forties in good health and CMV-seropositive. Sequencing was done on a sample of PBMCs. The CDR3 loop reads CALDTGSNQPQHF. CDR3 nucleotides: TGTGCCTTAGATACAGGGAGCAATCAGCCCCAGCATTTT.